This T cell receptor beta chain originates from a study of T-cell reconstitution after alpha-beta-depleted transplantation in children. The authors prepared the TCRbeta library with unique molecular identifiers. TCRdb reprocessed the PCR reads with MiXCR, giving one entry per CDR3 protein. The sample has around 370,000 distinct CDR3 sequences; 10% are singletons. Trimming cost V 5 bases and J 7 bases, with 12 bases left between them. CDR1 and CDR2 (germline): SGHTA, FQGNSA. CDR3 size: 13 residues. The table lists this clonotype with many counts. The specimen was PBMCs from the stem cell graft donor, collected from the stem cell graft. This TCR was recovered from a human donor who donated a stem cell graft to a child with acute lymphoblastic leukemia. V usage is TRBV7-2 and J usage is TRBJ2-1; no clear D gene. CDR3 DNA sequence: TGTGCCAGCAGCCAAGGACCGAATAATGAGCAGTTCTTC. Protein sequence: CASSQGPNNEQFF.